This T cell receptor (beta chain) originates from a study of T-cell memory formation after mild COVID-19. This clonotype was detected many times. Its antigen is not identified. CDR1 and CDR2 from the germline V gene are MNHEY and SVGAGI. The CDR3 loop spans 16 amino acids. V dropped 6 bases and J dropped 4 bases, with 21 bases sitting between them. Study-wide findings and caveats: The finding that pre-infection memory included some responding clones suggested that cross-reactive memory joined.

TCRdb reprocessed the 5' RACE reads via MiXCR and lists one record per CDR3 protein. The data contain roughly 300,000 distinct CDR3 sequences, roughly 8.2% of them singletons. J is TRBJ1-1 and V is TRBV6-5; possibly TRBD1 for D (5 bases). The TCR sequence derives from a young man who had mild COVID-19 (a few samples of this study predate the infection). Cell type and time point are not known. Input material: PBMCs or a T cell subset sorted from them (not recorded which). This CDR3 reads CASSFRATGVGTEAFF. The CDR3 coding sequence is TGTGCCAGCAGCTTCCGAGCCACAGGCGTAGGCACTGAAGCTTTCTTT.